This section outlines one TCR beta chain sequence together with its context. This clone was observed a handful of times. Its antigen has not been determined. Base-call qualities are not available, and no considerably larger clone is one nucleotide away. Deletion took 5 bases off V and 9 bases off J, with a span of 12 bases between the germline ends. Via the germline V gene, CDR1 is SGHDT and CDR2 YYEEEE. The CDR3 runs 13 residues from the cysteine to the phenylalanine. The only DNA kept is the CDR3, 39 bases in frame from the first base. This entry comes from a study of cytomegalovirus exposure and HLA in healthy donors listed by TCRdb under 2017. Some background on the complete study: According to an earlier analysis of a few hundred of the donors, 200 million or so T cells yielded roughly 110 million unique TCR beta sequences and around 300 Gb of sequence data. Approximately 310 gigabases of sequencing data and around 80 million unique TCR sequences made up an early release that covered several hundred HLA-typed donors. Of the approximately 400 genotyped donors, 75% to 85% were placed in the genetic ancestry cluster associated with self-reported Caucasian donors. The aim of the study was to test whether cataloging public T cell receptors could identify signatures of past pathogen exposure. The study profiled the T cell repertoires of around 700 subjects by immunosequencing and related them to cytomegalovirus serostatus. Besides the first cohort of roughly 700 subjects, a separate validation cohort made up of 120 different subjects was used. To predict cytomegalovirus infection status, the study brought together high-throughput TCR immunosequencing, statistical association of individual TCRs with disease status, and machine learning. In a later analysis, previously published TCR beta repertoires from several hundred donors were re-analyzed and high-resolution HLA genotyping was added so that TCR occurrence patterns could be studied. The later analysis used no new phenotypic data to find candidate immune exposures, relying instead on TCR beta sequences and their occurrence across donors. In an earlier analysis of 587 of the donors, high-throughput TCR beta sequencing was used to judge whether each TCR beta V gene segment behaved as functional or pseudogenic. Donor age, sex, ethnicity and CMV serostatus were compiled alongside the repertoire data. A later genetic analysis took genome-wide SNP genotypes for about three fifths of the roughly 670 donors and used that subset as a discovery cohort. Every discovery cohort repertoire had been produced on one sequencing platform. HLA typing included class I and class II loci at four-digit resolution. Typing coverage differed by locus: A, B, C, DRB1 and DQB1 were typed in about 629-640 donors, DQA1 in roughly 510, DPA1 in 600 to 610, and DPB1 in just under 480. A few DR-DQ haplotypes were treated as single units for association and clustering because of strong linkage in the cohort. Across approximately 420 genotyped donors of the cohort, an average of about 240,000 unique TCR beta nucleotide sequences per donor were sequenced, and around 19% of those sequences were non-productive.

In total, 666 healthy bone marrow donors made up the cohort. Cohort members were all nominally healthy when sampled, although unrecorded immune exposures were likely present. The donor tested CMV seronegative, placing the donor among the roughly 340 seronegative members of the cohort. Each donor provided a peripheral blood sample, and peripheral blood mononuclear cells were used for TCR beta sequencing. Genomic DNA was extracted from the blood cell samples with the Qiagen DNeasy Blood Extraction Kit. The investigation overall reported the following: A total of about 150 TCR beta chains were listed by the study as associated with cytomegalovirus. The authors suggested that the approach could potentially be extended to other disease states and immunological phenotypes. The classifier was reported to diagnose cytomegalovirus status with high specificity and sensitivity in both the original and validation cohorts. Correlated functional status among segregating V segments might reflect linkage disequilibrium, but an unknown experimental factor could not be ruled out. Only TCR beta chains were sequenced in this cohort, and the absence of alpha or paired-chain data limited detectable features. When HLA alleles, especially DR and DQ, strongly co-occurred, attributing TCR associations to individual alleles was difficult. Sequencing depth was assumed to be roughly uniform across donors in the presence/absence analyses, though that assumption may not hold. Most TCR sequences were observed very rarely across donors, whereas some public TCRs were present in many individuals. In a later analysis, most CMV-associated TCR beta chains were found to appear HLA-restricted, with HLA associations seemingly driven largely by CMV exposure. The only immune exposure information available for the cohort was CMV serostatus. In a later analysis, about 16,000 TCR beta sequences were associated with specific HLA alleles at a false discovery rate of 0.05. A later analysis found that HLA-associated TCR beta chains were more clonally expanded and had lower generation probabilities than equally common non-associated chains. In a later genetic analysis, fewer N-insertions in productive TCRs were reported among donors in an Asian-associated ancestry cluster than the roughly 640-donor mean. Because HLA typing was unavailable for some donors at each locus, only the typed subset was used in association tests. In a later analysis, TCR association rates were found to vary across HLA loci, with the most associated TCRs seen for DRB1 alleles and the fewest for HLA-C alleles. In vitro tests confirmed that a few of the cytomegalovirus-associated TCR beta chains recognize cytomegalovirus antigens. V-gene and J-gene trimming of TCR beta chains was associated with a missense DCLRE1C variant in a later genetic analysis, and the association was replicated in an independent cohort. A further reported finding was that TCR beta sequences accurately predicted the HLA-A and HLA-B alleles for most subjects in the first cohort. Because counts were too low, roughly 16 rarely observed V segments, including chromosome 9 orphons, were left out of the earlier analysis of roughly 600 of the donors. Because the 87-base-pair reads could not distinguish some IMGT-functional V segments, including TRBV6-2 and TRBV6-3, those segments were excluded. Broadly in line with IMGT annotations, most TCR beta V segments showed up in productive rearrangements about 87% or about 30% of the time in an earlier analysis of a few hundred of the donors. A cluster of highly shared sequence variants was judged likely to represent a technical artifact of the sequencing pipeline. Several of the top co-occurrence clusters appeared to be linked to parvovirus B19, influenza, CMV and Epstein-Barr virus, according to a later analysis.

Receptor libraries were prepared by the immunoSEQ multiplex PCR assay. For the multiplex PCR, a mixture combining 60 forward primers for TCR Vbeta segments and 13 reverse primers for TCR Jbeta segments was used. The CDR3 region of rearranged TCR beta genes was amplified from genomic DNA with a multiplex PCR assay. The Illumina HiSeq System was used to sequence the amplified TCR beta libraries as 87-base-pair reads. In the source study's methods: A later analysis tallied 75 million to 95 million unique TCR beta chains across the 666 repertoires, and approximately 11 million of those chains were shared by two or more donors. Raw reads were error-corrected and collapsed into unique sequences by a nearest-neighbor algorithm in which closely related sequences were merged to remove PCR and sequencing errors. Alignment of CDR3 sequences to IMGT reference sequences was used to assign V, D and J gene segments. For a sequence to be retained, a match of at least six nucleotides to both a V gene segment and a J gene segment was required. Rearrangements were classified as productive when the CDR3 lacked stop codons and remained in frame with V and J, and all other rearrangements were classified as non-productive. CDR3 was defined according to IMGT convention as the region running from the second conserved V-encoded cysteine to the conserved J-encoded phenylalanine. The earlier analysis of some 550 of the donors excluded any sequence lacking an unambiguous match to a single V gene segment. An earlier analysis of 587 of the donors classified V segments as functional when productive rearrangements were above 56.7% and as segregating when the standard deviation between donors was above 5%. To diagnose cytomegalovirus status from the catalog of TCR beta chain sequences, a statistical classification framework was built. In a later analysis, TCR nucleotide sequences were compared against IMGT/GENE-DB human TR gene sequences so that V and J genes could be assigned. The TCRdist pipeline was used in a later analysis to assign CDR3 sequences and most-parsimonious VDJ recombination scenarios. In a later analysis, each TCR beta chain was defined by its CDR3 amino acid sequence together with its V-gene family, and reads lacking a unique V-gene family were excluded. A later analysis removed roughly 590 highly shared, low-generation-probability nucleotide sequences to deal with suspected cross-contamination and a sequencing artifact. In a later analysis, a clonal expansion index was calculated for each public chain from normalized within-repertoire ranks of inferred template counts. In a later analysis, generation probabilities were computed using a VDJ recombination model fitted to out-of-frame rearrangements, and the results were checked against IGoR. Hypergeometric tests were used in a later analysis to score TCR-TCR, TCR-HLA and TCR-CMV co-occurrence, with a repertoire-size bias correction applied to the TCR pairs. In a later analysis, false discovery rates were estimated by permuting HLA or CMV assignments 20 times. In a later analysis, co-occurring TCRs were grouped using DBSCAN, and TCRdist sequence similarity was added for clustering within HLA-allele-positive subsets. Repertoires with fewer than 30,000 or more than 120,000 public chains, plus five repertoires with anomalous nucleotide sharing, were excluded from co-occurrence clustering. Here the immuneACCESS table is served through TCRdb, limited to in-frame sequences with V and J called. Missing clones are a known gap in these copies; in checked studies unresolved V genes cover under half, and the rest lacks a known reason. V and J calls and clone size come straight from that table; D and trimming were deduced from the DNA. The table for this sample lists around 110,000 clones; around 10% of them were counted only once. Of the sample, around 3% is held by the ten largest clones.

Material for sequencing was PBMCs. The chain uses TRBV5-6 and TRBJ1-6; TRBD1 is perhaps the D gene, given 5 matching bases. The receptor was derived from a man between 25 and 39 years old in good health and CMV-seronegative. The CDR3 protein sequence reads: CASSRDSGSPLHF. Here is the DNA: TGTGCCAGCAGTAGGGACTCCGGTTCACCCCTCCACTTT.